This T cell receptor (beta chain) was sequenced during a study of PD-L1 blockade in urothelial cancer. Profiling relied on immunoSEQ multiplex PCR, and the TCRdb table lists in-frame clones only, not all of them. The sample lists tens of thousands of clones, roughly 84% occurring once. Study-level points and caveats: Durable-benefit patients had greater expansion of tumor-associated blood clones at 3 weeks.

Trimming shortened V by 3 bases and J by 1 base, and 10 bases separated the two germline ends. Germline lookup yields CDR1 LNHDA and CDR2 SQIVND (reference sequence). The CDR3 loop spans 15 amino acids. Worth noting for this clone: The antigen remains unidentified.

Time point defined: pretreatment peripheral blood. The chain is built from TRBV19 and TRBJ1-5; D unresolved. This sample comprised PBMCs, obtained around atezolizumab (anti-PD-L1) treatment. This receptor was taken from a woman between 65 and 79 years old with urothelial cancer. The CDR3 DNA is TGTGCCAGTAGTATTGGACTATTCAGCAATCAGCCCCAGCATTTT. It encodes CASSIGLFSNQPQHF.